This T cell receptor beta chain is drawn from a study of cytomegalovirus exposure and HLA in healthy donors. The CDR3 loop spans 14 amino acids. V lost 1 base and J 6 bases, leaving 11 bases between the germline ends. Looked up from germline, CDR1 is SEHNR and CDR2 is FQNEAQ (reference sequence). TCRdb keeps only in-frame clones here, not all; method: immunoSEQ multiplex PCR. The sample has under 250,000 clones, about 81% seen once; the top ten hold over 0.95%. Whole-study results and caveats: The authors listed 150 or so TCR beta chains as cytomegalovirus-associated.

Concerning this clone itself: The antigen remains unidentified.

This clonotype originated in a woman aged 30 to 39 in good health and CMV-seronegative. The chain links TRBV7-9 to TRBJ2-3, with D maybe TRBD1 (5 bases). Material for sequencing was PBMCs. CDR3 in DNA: TGTGCCAGCAGCTTAGATCAGCCAGGGGATACGCAGTATTTT. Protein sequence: CASSLDQPGDTQYF.